This TCR beta chain was identified during a study of control samples from healthy donors and cancer patients. Clones were sequenced by immunoSEQ multiplex PCR, and TCRdb holds only the in-frame ones, with some missing. The data contain about 82,000 clones, 87% of them singletons. V trimming: 1 base; J trimming: 3 bases; junction bases outside the gene matches: 3. There are 16 residues in the CDR3. Germline V CDR1 and CDR2: SEHNR, FQNEAQ (reference sequence). The clonotype comes from a man aged 50 to 59 in good health. The sequenced sample was blood. This chain joins TRBV7-9 and TRBJ2-1; 10 bases line up with TRBD2. The CDR3 sequence is CASSLGTSGIYNEQFF. CDR3 coding DNA: TGTGCCAGCAGCTTAGGTACTAGCGGGATCTACAATGAGCAGTTCTTC.